The rows below give T cell receptor beta chains drawn from one sample of a study of cytomegalovirus exposure and HLA in healthy donors. Assay: immunoSEQ multiplex PCR; the TCRdb copy retains only in-frame clones and omits some. The repertoire holds 100,000 or so clones, around 80% seen once, with roughly 3.7% in the top ten. The sample consisted of PBMCs. The receptor set was obtained from a female donor in good health and CMV-seropositive. CDR3s include the opening cysteine and the closing phenylalanine or tryptophan. A D gene is named only where the DNA matches it firmly. Clone size is stated in some rows and not others, as once, few, many or a class when expanded.

D | J | V | size | DNA | CDR3
NA | TRBJ1-1 | TRBV7-2 | NA | TGTGCCAGCAGCTTATCGCCCGCCGGGAACACTGAAGCTTTCTTT | CASSLSPAGNTEAFF
NA | TRBJ2-5 | TRBV7-2 | NA | TGTGCCAGCAGAACAGGGCCCGCCCGGGGAGAGACCCAGTACTTC | CASRTGPARGETQYF
TRBD1 | TRBJ1-2 | TRBV30 | NA | TGTGCCTGGAGTTCAGGGGGAGGCTACACCTTC | CAWSSGGGYTF
TRBD1 | TRBJ2-7 | TRBV7-9 | NA | TGTGCCAGCAGCTTACGCGACAGGGCCCCTAGCTCCTACGAGCAGTACTTC | CASSLRDRAPSSYEQYF
NA | TRBJ1-1 | TRBV25-1 | NA | TGTGCCAGCAGTGAAGGCGGGGCCATGAACACTGAAGCTTTCTTT | CASSEGGAMNTEAFF
NA | TRBJ2-1 | TRBV4-1 | NA | TGCGCCAGCAGCCCAGTCACCGCCGATTACAATGAGCAGTTCTTC | CASSPVTADYNEQFF
NA | TRBJ2-7 | TRBV6-1 | once | TGTGCCAGCAGTATCAGACAGGCCTCCTACGAGCAGTACTTC | CASSIRQASYEQYF
NA | TRBJ2-3 | TRBV7-8 | few | TGTGCCAGCAGCATAGTGGGGCAGGATACGCAGTATTTT | CASSIVGQDTQYF
TRBD1 | TRBJ1-2 | TRBV5-1 | NA | TGCGCCAGCCGTCCGGACAGGGTAACACACGGCTACACCTTC | CASRPDRVTHGYTF
NA | TRBJ2-1 | TRBV10-2 | NA | TGCGCCAGCCGGGGGTTCGAGCGGGTCAACAATGAGCAGTTCTTC | CASRGFERVNNEQFF
TRBD2 | TRBJ2-1 | TRBV5-6 | NA | TGTGCCAGCAGCTTGGAAGGAGGACTAGCGGGGGGGCGGGAGCAGTTCTTC | CASSLEGGLAGGREQFF
TRBD1 | TRBJ1-2 | TRBV6-6 | once | TGTGCCAGCAGTTACCCCGACAGGGAATATGGCTACACCTTC | CASSYPDREYGYTF
TRBD1 | TRBJ2-1 | TRBV19 | NA | TGTGCCAGTAGCAGTATTGCCCAGGGACAGCGAGTAAGTGAGCAGTTCTTC | CASSSIAQGQRVSEQFF
TRBD1 | TRBJ1-5 | TRBV6-6 | once | TGTGCCAGCAGTTACGGACAGGCAACTCAGCCCCAGCATTTT | CASSYGQATQPQHF
NA | TRBJ2-2 | TRBV5-1 | once | TGCGCCAGCAGCTTCAGGGAAACCGGGGAGCTGTTTTTT | CASSFRETGELFF
TRBD2 | TRBJ2-3 | TRBV9 | NA | TGTGCCAGCAGCGCCCCTCGGGGGGGCCTAGGGGATACGCAGTATTTT | CASSAPRGGLGDTQYF
NA | TRBJ2-7 | TRBV7-2 | NA | TGTGCCAGCAGCAAACAGACGCCTACCTACGAGCAGTACTTC | CASSKQTPTYEQYF
NA | TRBJ1-1 | TRBV7-2 | NA | TGTGCCAGCAAGGGGGGGATTGCGAACACTGAAGCTTTCTTT | CASKGGIANTEAFF
NA | TRBJ1-2 | TRBV30 | NA | TGTGCCTGGACGCAGGGCCTAGCTAACTATGGCTACACCTTC | CAWTQGLANYGYTF
NA | TRBJ1-2 | TRBV5-3 | once | TGTGCCAGAAGCTTGGTAGAGGATCCTAACTATGGCTACACCTTC | CARSLVEDPNYGYTF
NA | TRBJ2-2 | TRBV10-3 | few | TGTGCCATCAGCGGAGACAGGCTTTCCGCGAACACCGGGGAGCTGTTTTTT | CAISGDRLSANTGELFF
TRBD2 | TRBJ2-7 | TRBV30 | NA | TGTGCCTGGAGTGTACGAGGACTAGCGGACTACGAGCAGTACTTC | CAWSVRGLADYEQYF
NA | TRBJ1-5 | TRBV19 | NA | TGTGCCAGTAGTGAGTACCAGGGGAATCAGCCCCAGCATTTT | CASSEYQGNQPQHF
TRBD2 | TRBJ2-2 | TRBV10-1 | once | TGCGCCAGCAGTGGGGTGGGGGGGACCCCGCCCGGCGCAGGGACCGGGGAGCTGTTTTTT | CASSGVGGTPPGAGTGELFF
NA | TRBJ1-4 | TRBV15 | NA | TGTGCCACCAGCGGCAGGAATGAAAAACTGTTTTTT | CATSGRNEKLFF
TRBD2 | TRBJ2-1 | TRBV30 | NA | TGTGCCTGGAGTGTAGCGGGAGGTTCCCCCAATGAGCAGTTCTTC | CAWSVAGGSPNEQFF
NA | TRBJ1-5 | TRBV6-5 | NA | TGTGCCAGCAGGATAACTAGTGGTGGCCAGCCCCAGCATTTT | CASRITSGGQPQHF
TRBD2 | TRBJ2-1 | TRBV19 | NA | TGTGCCAGTAGTAGGAGCCGGGGGGGCGGTCAGGTGAATGAGCAGTTCTTC | CASSRSRGGGQVNEQFF
NA | TRBJ1-2 | TRBV4-2 | NA | TGTGCCAGCAGCCAAGCTACGACAGCTAACTATGGCTACACCTTC | CASSQATTANYGYTF
TRBD1 | TRBJ2-7 | TRBV5-1 | NA | TGCGCCAGCAGGCACGGGACAGCATACTCCTACGAGCAGTACTTC | CASRHGTAYSYEQYF
TRBD1 | TRBJ2-5 | TRBV4-1 | NA | TGCGCCAGCAGCCGGACAGGGGGCGAGACCCAGTACTTC | CASSRTGGETQYF
NA | TRBJ2-3 | TRBV4-1 | NA | TGCGCCAGCAGCGCACAGCGGCGTAGCACAGATACGCAGTATTTT | CASSAQRRSTDTQYF
TRBD1 | TRBJ2-2 | TRBV2 | NA | TGTGCCAGCAGTCGAGGGACAGCGAACACCGGGGAGCTGTTTTTT | CASSRGTANTGELFF
TRBD1 | TRBJ2-7 | TRBV13 | NA | TGTGCCAGCAGCGAGATTAACCGAGGACAGGGGGCTAGATGCGAGCAGTACTTC | CASSEINRGQGARCEQYF
TRBD1 | TRBJ1-6 | TRBV9 | NA | TGTGCCAGCAGCCCAGCAGGGGGATCCTATAATTCACCCCTCCACTTT | CASSPAGGSYNSPLHF
NA | TRBJ2-1 | TRBV6-5 | NA | TGTGCCAGCAGGAGAGACCCGGGTGCCTACAATGAGCAGTTCTTC | CASRRDPGAYNEQFF
NA | TRBJ1-3 | TRBV11-2 | NA | TGTGCCAGTAGCTTAGTACGGAGCTCTGGAAACACCATATATTTT | CASSLVRSSGNTIYF